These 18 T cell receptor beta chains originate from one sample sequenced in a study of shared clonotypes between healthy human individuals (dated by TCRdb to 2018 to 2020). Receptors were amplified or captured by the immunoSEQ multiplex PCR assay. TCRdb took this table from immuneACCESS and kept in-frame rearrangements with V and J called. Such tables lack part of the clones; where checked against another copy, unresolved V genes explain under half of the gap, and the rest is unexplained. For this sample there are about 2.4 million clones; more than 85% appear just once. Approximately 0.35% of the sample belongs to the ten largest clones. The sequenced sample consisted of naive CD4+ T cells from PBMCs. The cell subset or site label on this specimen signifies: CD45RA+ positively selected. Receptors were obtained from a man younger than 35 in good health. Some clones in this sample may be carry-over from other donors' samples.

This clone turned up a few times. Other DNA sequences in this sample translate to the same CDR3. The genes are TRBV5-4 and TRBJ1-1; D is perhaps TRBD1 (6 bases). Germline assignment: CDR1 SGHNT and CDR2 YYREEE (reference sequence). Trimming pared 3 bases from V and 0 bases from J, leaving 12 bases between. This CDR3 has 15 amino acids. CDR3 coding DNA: TGTGCCAGCAGCTCTCCCGGGACAATGAACACTGAAGCTTTCTTT. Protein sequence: CASSSPGTMNTEAFF.

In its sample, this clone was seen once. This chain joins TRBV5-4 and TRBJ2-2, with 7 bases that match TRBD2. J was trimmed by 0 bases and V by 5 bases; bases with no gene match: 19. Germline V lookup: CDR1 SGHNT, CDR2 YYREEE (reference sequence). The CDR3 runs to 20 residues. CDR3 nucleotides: TGTGCCAGCAGATTAACCCCGGGACTAACAGACTTACCGAACACCGGGGAGCTGTTTTTT. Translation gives CASRLTPGLTDLPNTGELFF.

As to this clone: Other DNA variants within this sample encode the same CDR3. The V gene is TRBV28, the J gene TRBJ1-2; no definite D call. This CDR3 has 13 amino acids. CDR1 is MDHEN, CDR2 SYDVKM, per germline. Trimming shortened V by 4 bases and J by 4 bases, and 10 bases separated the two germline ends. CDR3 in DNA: TGTGCCAGCAGTTCCCCAGGCAGCTATGGCTACACCTTC. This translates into CASSSPGSYGYTF.

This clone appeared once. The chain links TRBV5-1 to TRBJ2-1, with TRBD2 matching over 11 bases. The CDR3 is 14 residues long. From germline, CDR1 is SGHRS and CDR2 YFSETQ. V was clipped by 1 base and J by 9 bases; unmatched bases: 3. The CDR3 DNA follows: TGCGCCAGCAGCTTGTTTCTAGCGGGAGGTGAGCAGTTCTTC. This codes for CASSLFLAGGEQFF.

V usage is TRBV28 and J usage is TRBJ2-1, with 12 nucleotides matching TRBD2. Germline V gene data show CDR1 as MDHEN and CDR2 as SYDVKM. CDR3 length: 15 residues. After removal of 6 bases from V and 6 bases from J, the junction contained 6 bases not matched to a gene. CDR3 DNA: TGTGCCAGCAGACCGGGACTAGCGGGCCTCAATGAGCAGTTCTTC. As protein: CASRPGLAGLNEQFF. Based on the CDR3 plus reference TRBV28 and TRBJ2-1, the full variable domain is DVKVTQSSRYLVKRTGEKVFLECVQDMDHENMFWYRQDPGLGLRLIYFSYDVKMKEKGDIPEGYSVSREKKERFSLILESASTNQTSMYLCASRPGLAGLNEQFFGPGTRLTVL.

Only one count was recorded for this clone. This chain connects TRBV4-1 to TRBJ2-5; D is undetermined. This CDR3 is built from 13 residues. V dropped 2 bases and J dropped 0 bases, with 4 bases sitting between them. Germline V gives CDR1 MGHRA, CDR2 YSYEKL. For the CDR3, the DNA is TGCGCCAGCAGCCAACTGTACCAAGAGACCCAGTACTTC. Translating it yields CASSQLYQETQYF.

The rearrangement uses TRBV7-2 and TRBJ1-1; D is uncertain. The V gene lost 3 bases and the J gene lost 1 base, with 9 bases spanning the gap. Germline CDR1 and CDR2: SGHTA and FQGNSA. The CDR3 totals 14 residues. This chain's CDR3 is CASSLEYRNTEAFF. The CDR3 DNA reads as TGTGCCAGCAGCTTGGAATACAGGAACACTGAAGCTTTCTTT. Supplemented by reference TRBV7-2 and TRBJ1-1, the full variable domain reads GAGVSQSPSNKVTEKGKDVELRCDPISGHTALYWYRQSLGQGLEFLIYFQGNSAPDKSGLPSDRFSAERTGGSVSTLTIQRTQQEDSAVYLCASSLEYRNTEAFFGQGTRLTVV.

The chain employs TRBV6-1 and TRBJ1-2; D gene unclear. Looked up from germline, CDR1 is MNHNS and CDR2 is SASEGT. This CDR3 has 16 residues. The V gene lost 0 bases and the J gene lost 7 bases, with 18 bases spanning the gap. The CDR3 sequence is CASSEADAGFWRGYTF. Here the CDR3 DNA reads TGTGCCAGCAGTGAAGCAGACGCGGGGTTCTGGCGTGGCTACACCTTC.

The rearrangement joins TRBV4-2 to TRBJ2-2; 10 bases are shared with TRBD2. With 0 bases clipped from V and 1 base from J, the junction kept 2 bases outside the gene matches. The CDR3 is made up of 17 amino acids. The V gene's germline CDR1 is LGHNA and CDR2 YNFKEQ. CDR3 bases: TGTGCCAGCAGCCAAGAACTAGCGGGATGGAACACCGGGGAGCTGTTTTTT. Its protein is CASSQELAGWNTGELFF.

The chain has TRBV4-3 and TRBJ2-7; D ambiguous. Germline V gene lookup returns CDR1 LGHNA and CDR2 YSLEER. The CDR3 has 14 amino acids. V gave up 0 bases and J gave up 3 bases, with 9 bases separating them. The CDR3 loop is CASSQDVASYEQYF. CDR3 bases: TGCGCCAGCAGCCAAGATGTCGCAAGCTACGAGCAGTACTTC.

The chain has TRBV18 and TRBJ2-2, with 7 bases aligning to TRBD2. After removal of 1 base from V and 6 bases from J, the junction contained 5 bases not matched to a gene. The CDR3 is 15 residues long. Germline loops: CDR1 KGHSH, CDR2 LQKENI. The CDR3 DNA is TGTGCCAGCTCACCACGAACGGGGGGATCCGGGGAGCTGTTTTTT. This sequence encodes CASSPRTGGSGELFF.

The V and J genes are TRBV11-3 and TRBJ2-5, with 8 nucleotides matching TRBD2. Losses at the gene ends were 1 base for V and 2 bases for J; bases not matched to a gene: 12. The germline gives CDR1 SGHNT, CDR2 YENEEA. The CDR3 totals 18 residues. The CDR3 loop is CASSLGSPGRAVQETQYF. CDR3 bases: TGTGCCAGCAGCTTAGGGTCCCCCGGGAGGGCCGTACAAGAGACCCAGTACTTC.

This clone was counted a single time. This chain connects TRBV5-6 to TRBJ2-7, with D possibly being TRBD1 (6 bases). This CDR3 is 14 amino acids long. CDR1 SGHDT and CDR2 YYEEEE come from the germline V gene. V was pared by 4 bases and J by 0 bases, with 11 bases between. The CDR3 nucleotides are TGTGCCAGCAGCCGAGACAGGAGCTCCTACGAGCAGTACTTC. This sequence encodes CASSRDRSSYEQYF.

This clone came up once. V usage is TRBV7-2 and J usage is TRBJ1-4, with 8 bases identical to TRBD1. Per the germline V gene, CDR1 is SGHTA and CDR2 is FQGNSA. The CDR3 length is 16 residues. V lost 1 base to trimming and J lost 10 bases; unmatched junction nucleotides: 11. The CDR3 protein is CASSLEWGQVLGKLFF. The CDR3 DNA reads TGTGCCAGCAGCTTAGAATGGGGACAGGTTCTAGGAAAACTGTTTTTT.

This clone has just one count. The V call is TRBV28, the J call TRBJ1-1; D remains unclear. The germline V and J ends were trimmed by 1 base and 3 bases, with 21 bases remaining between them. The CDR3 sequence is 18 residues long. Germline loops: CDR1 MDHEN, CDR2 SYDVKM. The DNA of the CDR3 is TGTGCCAGCAGTTTATATTTCTCCGGGCCAAGGGTGGACACTGAAGCTTTCTTT. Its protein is CASSLYFSGPRVDTEAFF.

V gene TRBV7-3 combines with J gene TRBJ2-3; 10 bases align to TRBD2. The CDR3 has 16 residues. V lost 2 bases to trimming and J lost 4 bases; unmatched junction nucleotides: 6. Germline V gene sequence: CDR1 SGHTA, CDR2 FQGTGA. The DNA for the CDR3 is TGTGCCAGCAGCTTATCAAGCGGACTAGCGGCAGATACGCAGTATTTT. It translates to CASSLSSGLAADTQYF.

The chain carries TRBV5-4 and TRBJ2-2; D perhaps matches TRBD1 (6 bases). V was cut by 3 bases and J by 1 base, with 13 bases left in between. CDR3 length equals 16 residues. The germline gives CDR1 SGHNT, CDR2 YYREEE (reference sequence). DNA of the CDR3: TGTGCCAGCAGCTCAGCAGGGGTGGGGAACACCGGGGAGCTGTTTTTT. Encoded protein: CASSSAGVGNTGELFF.

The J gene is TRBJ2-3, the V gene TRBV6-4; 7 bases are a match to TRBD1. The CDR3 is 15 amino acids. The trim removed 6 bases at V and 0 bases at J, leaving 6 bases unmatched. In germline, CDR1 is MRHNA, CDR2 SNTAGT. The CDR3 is CASRSGGCSTDTQYF. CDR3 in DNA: TGTGCCAGCAGGTCAGGGGGTTGCAGCACAGATACGCAGTATTTT.